This is a list of T cell receptor beta chains from one sample in a study of blood T cell repertoires in COVID-19. TCRdb's table, derived via immunoSEQ multiplex PCR, lists solely in-frame clones and lacks some. The data contain more than 200,000 clones, around 84% of them singletons. The source material was peripheral blood. These TCRs come from a man between 60 and 75 years old with acute or convalescent COVID-19. The CDR3 runs from the conserved cysteine through the conserved F or W. Fields, in order: CDR3 length, J gene, clone size, V gene, D gene, CDR3 DNA, CDR3 protein. The D gene is left open where the match is weak. Size values are once, few and many counts, or a class for expanded clones, and some rows have none.

>15|TRBJ1-3|.|TRBV10-3|.
TGTGCCATCAGTGCCGACAGCCTCTCTGGAAACACCATATATTTT
CAISADSLSGNTIYF
>15|TRBJ1-2|.|TRBV9|.
TGTGCCAGCAGCTACAGCGGGACCGGCGACTGGGGCTACACCTTC
CASSYSGTGDWGYTF
>15|TRBJ2-3|once|TRBV4-2|.
TGTGCCAGCAGCCAAGACAGGGTTCACACAGATACGCAGTATTTT
CASSQDRVHTDTQYF
>14|TRBJ2-7|.|TRBV19|TRBD2
TGTGCCAGCAGGACTAGCGGGTATCCCTACGAGCAGTACTTC
CASRTSGYPYEQYF
>16|TRBJ1-1|once|TRBV5-1|.
TGCGCCAGCAGCTCAAACACCCTGGTTACGAACACTGAAGCTTTCTTT
CASSSNTLVTNTEAFF
>13|TRBJ2-7|.|TRBV29-1|.
TGCAGCGTTAGGTTTGCGGACTCCTACGAGCAGTACTTC
CSVRFADSYEQYF
>12|TRBJ1-2|.|TRBV12-3/TRBV12-4|.
TGTGCCAGCAGTTTCTCTGTCTATGGCTACACCTTC
CASSFSVYGYTF
>15|TRBJ2-1|once|TRBV5-6|TRBD2
TGTGCCAGCAGCTTGGCCGGGGTAGCGGGGGCCCTCCAGTTCTTC
CASSLAGVAGALQFF
>12|TRBJ1-2|.|TRBV28|TRBD1
TGTGCCAGCAGGACAGGGAACTATGGCTACACCTTC
CASRTGNYGYTF
>14|TRBJ2-7|.|TRBV9|.
TGTGCCAGCAGCGTGGACACCCACTCCTACGAGCAGTACTTC
CASSVDTHSYEQYF
>20|TRBJ1-1|.|TRBV9|.
TGTGCCAGCAGCGAGGGTCCCGGGACACTCTCACGGGGCATGAACACTGAAGCTTTCTTT
CASSEGPGTLSRGMNTEAFF
>15|TRBJ2-3|.|TRBV11-2|TRBD1
TGTGCCAGCAGTCCACCGGGACAGGGATTCGATACGCAGTATTTT
CASSPPGQGFDTQYF
>15|TRBJ1-2|.|TRBV6-6|TRBD1
TGTGCCAGCAGTTACCAGGGACAGGTCTGGTATGGCTACACCTTC
CASSYQGQVWYGYTF
>16|TRBJ2-3|.|TRBV28|TRBD1
TGTGCCAGCAGCTCCTTCACCGTTGGACAGGGGGCTAAGCAGTATTTT
CASSSFTVGQGAKQYF
>14|TRBJ1-1|.|TRBV30|TRBD1
TGTGCCTGGAGTCAGGGACAGGGGCGCTTGGGGGCTTTCTTT
CAWSQGQGRLGAFF
>15|TRBJ2-1|.|TRBV11-2|.
TGTGCCAGCAGCTTAGTAGGGGGAGAAGGCAATGAGCAGTTCTTC
CASSLVGGEGNEQFF
>16|TRBJ2-5|.|TRBV5-8|TRBD2
TGTGCCAGCAGCGGGATGACTAGCGGGGGGAAGGAGACCCAGTACTTC
CASSGMTSGGKETQYF
>17|TRBJ1-2|.|TRBV6-1|.
TGTGCCAGCAGTGAAGCGTCTTTTTTTGGGGCCCCCTATGGCTACACCTTC
CASSEASFFGAPYGYTF
>16|TRBJ2-2|.|TRBV21-1|.
TGTGCCAGCAGCAAACCCGGACTAGCGGGCACCGGGGAGCTGTTTTTT
CASSKPGLAGTGELFF
>11|TRBJ2-5|.|TRBV28|.
TGTGCCAGCAGTTTGAGAAAGACCCAGTACTTC
CASSLRKTQYF
>14|TRBJ1-2|.|TRBV11-2|.
TGTGCCAGCAGCTTAGCACAGGGCTCCTATGGCTACACCTTC
CASSLAQGSYGYTF
>15|TRBJ2-1|.|TRBV7-9|TRBD1
TGTGCCAGCACCTCGGACAGGGGGCTCTACAATGAGCAGTTCTTC
CASTSDRGLYNEQFF
>11|TRBJ2-1|.|TRBV12-3/TRBV12-4|.
TGTGCCAGCAGCCTGAGGGAGAGGCAGTTCTTC
CASSLRERQFF
>15|TRBJ2-1|.|TRBV28|.
TGTGCCAGCAGTTTAACTCCTCTAGTCTTCGATGAGCAGTTCTTC
CASSLTPLVFDEQFF
>17|TRBJ1-3|.|TRBV19|.
TGTGCCAGTAGTATTTCCTCTATAACTCTTTATGGAAACACCATATATTTT
CASSISSITLYGNTIYF
>12|TRBJ1-2|once|TRBV28|.
TGTGCCAGCAAGGCAGGCGTCTATGGCTACACCTTC
CASKAGVYGYTF
>17|TRBJ2-1|.|TRBV2|.
TGTGCCAGCAGTGGAGCGCGGGGGCGGGAGCCTTACAATGAGCAGTTCTTC
CASSGARGREPYNEQFF
>12|TRBJ2-1|.|TRBV7-8|.
TGTGCCAGCAGCTTCGGACTGGATGAGCAGTTCTTC
CASSFGLDEQFF
>12|TRBJ1-1|.|TRBV7-2|.
TGTGCCAGCAGCTTACTGGGGCAGCGAGCTTTCTTT
CASSLLGQRAFF
>13|TRBJ1-1|.|TRBV12-3/TRBV12-4|.
TGTGCCAGCAGTTTAACCCAGGGGCCTGAAGCTTTCTTT
CASSLTQGPEAFF
>15|TRBJ2-1|few|TRBV5-1|TRBD2
TGCGCCAGCAGCTCACCACCGGGACTAATGAATGAGCAGTTCTTC
CASSSPPGLMNEQFF
>16|TRBJ1-5|.|TRBV15|TRBD1
TGTGCCACCAGCAGAGTAGGACAGGATTTTGAGCAGCCCCAGCATTTT
CATSRVGQDFEQPQHF
>15|TRBJ2-3|.|TRBV29-1|.
TGCAGCGCTGGGAAGACAGCGACGGGCACAGATACGCAGTATTTT
CSAGKTATGTDTQYF
>13|TRBJ2-1|.|TRBV29-1|.
TGCAGCGTACTAGCAGTGTCCTACAATGAGCAGTTCTTC
CSVLAVSYNEQFF
>17|TRBJ1-6|.|TRBV5-1|.
TGCGCCAGCAGCCTCGGGACGACTAGCTCCTATAATTCACCCCTCCACTTT
CASSLGTTSSYNSPLHF
>14|TRBJ2-2|.|TRBV12-5|.
TGTGCTAGTACAACTACGACGAACACCGGGGAGCTGTTTTTT
CASTTTTNTGELFF
>13|TRBJ2-7|.|TRBV5-4|.
TGTGCCAGCAGCTTGGATTTCGTCTACGAGCAGTACTTC
CASSLDFVYEQYF
>13|TRBJ1-1|.|TRBV7-9|.
TGTGCCAGCAGTCTTACAGTGAACACTGAAGCTTTCTTT
CASSLTVNTEAFF
>14|TRBJ2-5|.|TRBV7-2|.
TGTGCCAGCAGAGTCAGGGTTTACCAAGAGACCCAGTACTTC
CASRVRVYQETQYF
>16|TRBJ2-1|.|TRBV7-8|TRBD2
TGTGCCAGCAGCTTCCCTCCAGCGGGGGTGGACAATGAGCAGTTCTTC
CASSFPPAGVDNEQFF
>16|TRBJ2-1|.|TRBV28|.
TGTGCCAGCAGTTTATCCGACCGGGGTTTGTACAATGAGCAGTTCTTC
CASSLSDRGLYNEQFF
>15|TRBJ2-2|.|TRBV19|.
TGTGCCAGTAGTATCTGGGGAGGCAACACCGGGGAGCTGTTTTTT
CASSIWGGNTGELFF
>11|TRBJ2-7|few|TRBV14|.
TGTGCCAGCAGCCGGGCGTACGAGCAGTACTTC
CASSRAYEQYF
>15|TRBJ1-4|.|TRBV7-2|.
TGTGCCAGCAGCCCTCAGACCGGGACATCTGAAAAACTGTTTTTT
CASSPQTGTSEKLFF
>15|TRBJ2-7|.|TRBV6-2/TRBV6-3|TRBD2
TGTGCCAGCAGTTACTCCCGACTGACGGGAGGGCCTAGATACTTC
CASSYSRLTGGPRYF